Below are 5 T cell receptor beta chains sequenced from a single sample in a study of T-cell memory formation after mild COVID-19. Each CDR3 protein gets one entry after TCRdb re-called the 5' RACE reads with MiXCR. Of under 350,000 distinct CDR3 sequences in the sample, around 16% were seen once. Sequenced input: PBMCs or a T cell subset sorted from them (not recorded which). The receptor source for this set is a man aged 18-30 years who had mild COVID-19 (a few samples of this study predate the infection). Cell type and time point are not known.

This clonotype was detected only a few times. The gene calls are TRBV6-2 or TRBV6-3 and TRBJ2-5; 9 nucleotides align to TRBD2. The CDR3 covers 15 residues. The germline V gene has CDR1 MNHEY and CDR2 SVGEGT. The V gene end was trimmed by 3 bases and the J gene end by 1 base; junction bases not matched to a gene: 3. CDR3 sequence reads: CASSYGSGGQETQYF. The CDR3 DNA is TGTGCCAGCAGTTATGGTAGCGGGGGCCAAGAGACCCAGTACTTC.

This clonotype was detected a few times. The chain joins TRBV5-1 to TRBJ2-7; 7 bases are a match to TRBD1. Looked up from germline, CDR1 is SGHRS and CDR2 is YFSETQ. After removal of 5 bases from V and 3 bases from J, the junction contained 8 bases not matched to a gene. The length of the CDR3 is 14 residues. The CDR3 nucleotides are TGCGCCAGCAGTGTCGAGACAGGGCGCTACGAGCAGTACTTC. Translating it yields CASSVETGRYEQYF.

This chain uses TRBV14 with TRBJ2-7; no reliable D call. CDR1 and CDR2 (germline): SGHDN, FVKESK. This CDR3 comprises 15 residues. V was shortened by 0 bases and J by 4 bases, with 13 bases between the two germline ends. This CDR3 is CASSQEGGREYEQYV. The CDR3 region has the DNA TGTGCCAGCAGCCAAGAGGGTGGCAGAGAGTACGAGCAGTACGTC.

The CDR3 loop is CAISDGDRGLYEQYV. Here the CDR3 DNA reads TGTGCCATTTCCGACGGGGACAGGGGACTCTACGAGCAGTACGTC. The chain couples TRBV10-3 to TRBJ2-7; 10 nucleotides line up with TRBD1. Germline V gives CDR1 ENHRY, CDR2 SYGVKD. This CDR3 has 15 amino acids. The J segment lost 3 bases and the V segment lost 9 bases, leaving 11 bases of the junction unmatched.

This clonotype was observed a handful of times. CDR3 bases: TGTGCCAGCAGTCCCGGACTAGCGGGGACAGAGACCCAGTACTTC. Amino acids: CASSPGLAGTETQYF. The V and J genes are TRBV6-5 and TRBJ2-5; 12 bases agree with TRBD2. The V gene's germline CDR1 is MNHEY and CDR2 SVGAGI. The CDR3 has 15 residues. With 5 bases clipped from V and 4 bases from J, the junction kept 5 bases outside the gene matches.